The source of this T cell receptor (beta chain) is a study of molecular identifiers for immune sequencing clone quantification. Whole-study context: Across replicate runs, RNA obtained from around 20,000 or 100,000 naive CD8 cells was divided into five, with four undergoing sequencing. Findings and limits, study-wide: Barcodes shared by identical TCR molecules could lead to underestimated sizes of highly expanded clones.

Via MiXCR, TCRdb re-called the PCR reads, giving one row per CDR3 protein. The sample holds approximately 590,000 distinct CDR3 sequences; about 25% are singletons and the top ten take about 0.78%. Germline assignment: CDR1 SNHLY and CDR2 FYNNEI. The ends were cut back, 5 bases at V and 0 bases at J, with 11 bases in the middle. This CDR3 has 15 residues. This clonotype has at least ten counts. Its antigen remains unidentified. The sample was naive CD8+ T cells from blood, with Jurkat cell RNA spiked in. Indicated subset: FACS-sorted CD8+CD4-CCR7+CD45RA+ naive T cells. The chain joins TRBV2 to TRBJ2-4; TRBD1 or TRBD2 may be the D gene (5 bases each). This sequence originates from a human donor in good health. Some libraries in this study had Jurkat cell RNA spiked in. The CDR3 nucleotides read TGTGCCAGCAGTTGGGACGGCGTAGCCAAAAACATTCAGTACTTC. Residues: CASSWDGVAKNIQYF.